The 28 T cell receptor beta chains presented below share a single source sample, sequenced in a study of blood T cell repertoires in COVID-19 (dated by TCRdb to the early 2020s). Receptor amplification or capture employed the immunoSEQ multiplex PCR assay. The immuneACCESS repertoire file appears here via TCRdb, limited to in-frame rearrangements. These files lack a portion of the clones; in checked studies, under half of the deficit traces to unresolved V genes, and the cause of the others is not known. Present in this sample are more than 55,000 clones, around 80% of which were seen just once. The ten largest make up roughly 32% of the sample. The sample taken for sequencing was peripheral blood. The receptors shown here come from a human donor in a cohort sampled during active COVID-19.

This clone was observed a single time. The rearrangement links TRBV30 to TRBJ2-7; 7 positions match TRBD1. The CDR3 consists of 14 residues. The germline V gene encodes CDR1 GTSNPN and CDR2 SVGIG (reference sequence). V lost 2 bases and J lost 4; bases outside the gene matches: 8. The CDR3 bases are TGTGCCTGGAGTATTCCGGGACAGCCTTACGAGCAGTACTTC. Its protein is CAWSIPGQPYEQYF.

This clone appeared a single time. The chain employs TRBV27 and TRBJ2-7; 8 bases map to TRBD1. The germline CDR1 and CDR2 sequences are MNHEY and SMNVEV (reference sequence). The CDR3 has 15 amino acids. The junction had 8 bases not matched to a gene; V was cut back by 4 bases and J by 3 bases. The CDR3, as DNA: TGTGCCAGCAGTTCCACCGGGACAGGCAGCTACGAGCAGTACTTC. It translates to CASSSTGTGSYEQYF.

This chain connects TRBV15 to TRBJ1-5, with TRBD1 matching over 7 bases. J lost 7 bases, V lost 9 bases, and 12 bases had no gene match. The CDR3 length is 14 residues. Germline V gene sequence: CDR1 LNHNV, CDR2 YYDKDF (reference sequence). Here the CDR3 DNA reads TGTGCCACTGCGGACAGGCGAGGGTCCCAGCCCCAGCATTTT. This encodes CATADRRGSQPQHF.

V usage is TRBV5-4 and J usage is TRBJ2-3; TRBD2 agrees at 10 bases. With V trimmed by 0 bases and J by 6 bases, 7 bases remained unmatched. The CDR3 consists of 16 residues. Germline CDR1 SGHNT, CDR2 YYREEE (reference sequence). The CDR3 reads CASSLALAGPADTQYF. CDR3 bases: TGTGCCAGCAGCTTGGCACTAGCGGGACCCGCCGATACGCAGTATTTT.

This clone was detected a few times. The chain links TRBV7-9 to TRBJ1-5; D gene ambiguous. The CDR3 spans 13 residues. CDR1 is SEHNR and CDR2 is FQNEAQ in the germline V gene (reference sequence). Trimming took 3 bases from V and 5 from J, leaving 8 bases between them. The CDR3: CASSFGPDQPQHF. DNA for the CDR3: TGTGCCAGCAGCTTTGGGCCGGATCAGCCCCAGCATTTT.

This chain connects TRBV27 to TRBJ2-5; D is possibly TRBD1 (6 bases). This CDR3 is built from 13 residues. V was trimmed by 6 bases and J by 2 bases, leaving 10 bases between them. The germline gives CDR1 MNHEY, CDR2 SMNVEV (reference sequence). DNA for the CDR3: TGTGCCAGCAGAATTGGACAGCAAGAGACCCAGTACTTC. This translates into CASRIGQQETQYF.

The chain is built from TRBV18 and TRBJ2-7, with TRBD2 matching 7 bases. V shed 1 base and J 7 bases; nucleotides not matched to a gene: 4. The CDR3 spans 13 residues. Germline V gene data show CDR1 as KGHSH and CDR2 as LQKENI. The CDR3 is CASSPRREGEQYF. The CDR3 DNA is TGTGCCAGCTCACCACGGAGGGAGGGGGAGCAGTACTTC.

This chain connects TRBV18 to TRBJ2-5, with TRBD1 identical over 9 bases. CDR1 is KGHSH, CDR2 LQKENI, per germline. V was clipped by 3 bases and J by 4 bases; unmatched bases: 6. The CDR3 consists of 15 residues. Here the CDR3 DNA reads TGTGCCAGCTCACCCGGGACAGGGAATCGAGAGACCCAGTACTTC. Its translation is CASSPGTGNRETQYF. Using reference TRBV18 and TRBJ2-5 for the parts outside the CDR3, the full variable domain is NAGVMQNPRHLVRRRGQEARLRCSPMKGHSHVYWYRQLPEEGLKFMVYLQKENIIDESGMPKERFSAEFPKEGPSILRIQQVVRGDSAAYFCASSPGTGNRETQYFGPGTRLLVL.

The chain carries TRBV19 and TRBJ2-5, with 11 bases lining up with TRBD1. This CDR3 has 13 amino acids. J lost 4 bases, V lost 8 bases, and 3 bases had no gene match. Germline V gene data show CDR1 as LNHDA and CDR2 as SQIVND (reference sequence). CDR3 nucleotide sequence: TGTGCCAGTTCCGGGACAGGGGGAGAGACCCAGTACTTC. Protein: CASSGTGGETQYF.

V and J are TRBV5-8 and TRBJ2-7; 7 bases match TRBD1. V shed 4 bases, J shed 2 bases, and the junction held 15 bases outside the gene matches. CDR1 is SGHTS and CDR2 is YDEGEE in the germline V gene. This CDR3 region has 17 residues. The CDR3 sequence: CASSKWTGTETPYEQYF. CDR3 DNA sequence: TGTGCCAGCAGCAAATGGACCGGGACAGAAACTCCCTACGAGCAGTACTTC.

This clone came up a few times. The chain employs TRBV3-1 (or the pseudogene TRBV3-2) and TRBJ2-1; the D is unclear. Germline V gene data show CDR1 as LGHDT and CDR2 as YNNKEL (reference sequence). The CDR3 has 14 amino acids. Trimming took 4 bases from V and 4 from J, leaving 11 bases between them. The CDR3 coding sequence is TGTGCCAGCAGCCTAACGTTTAGATACAATGAGCAGTTCTTC. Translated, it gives CASSLTFRYNEQFF.

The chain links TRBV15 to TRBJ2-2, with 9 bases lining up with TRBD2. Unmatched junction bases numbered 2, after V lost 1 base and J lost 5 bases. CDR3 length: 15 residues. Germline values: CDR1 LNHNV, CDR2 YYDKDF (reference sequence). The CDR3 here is CATSRGLAETGELFF. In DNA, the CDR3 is TGTGCCACCAGCAGAGGACTAGCGGAAACCGGGGAGCTGTTTTTT.

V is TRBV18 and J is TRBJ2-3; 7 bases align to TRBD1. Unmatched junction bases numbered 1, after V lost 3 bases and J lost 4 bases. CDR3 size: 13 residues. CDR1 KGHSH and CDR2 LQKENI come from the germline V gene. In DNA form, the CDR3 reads TGTGCCAGCTCACCCCAGGGGGCAGATACGCAGTATTTT. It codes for CASSPQGADTQYF.

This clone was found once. The CDR3 bases are TGCAGCGTCCGACCGGGATCTACTAATGAAAAACTGTTTTTT. The encoded protein is CSVRPGSTNEKLFF. This chain joins TRBV29-1 and TRBJ1-4; no clear D. The CDR3 length is 14 residues. The ends were cut back, 6 bases at V and 2 bases at J, with 13 bases in the middle. Germline V CDR1 and CDR2: SQVTM, ANQGSEA.

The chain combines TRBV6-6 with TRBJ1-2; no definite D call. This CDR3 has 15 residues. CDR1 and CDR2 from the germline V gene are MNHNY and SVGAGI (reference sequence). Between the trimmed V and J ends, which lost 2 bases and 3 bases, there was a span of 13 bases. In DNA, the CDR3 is TGTGCCAGCAGTTACAGTGGGCAGTCGCACTATGGCTACACCTTC. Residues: CASSYSGQSHYGYTF.

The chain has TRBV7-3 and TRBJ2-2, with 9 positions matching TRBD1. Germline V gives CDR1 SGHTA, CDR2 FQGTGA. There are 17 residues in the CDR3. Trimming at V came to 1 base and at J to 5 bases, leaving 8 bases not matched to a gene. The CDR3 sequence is CASSLIRDRGRTGELFF. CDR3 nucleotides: TGTGCCAGCAGCTTAATTCGCGACAGGGGGAGAACCGGGGAGCTGTTTTTT.

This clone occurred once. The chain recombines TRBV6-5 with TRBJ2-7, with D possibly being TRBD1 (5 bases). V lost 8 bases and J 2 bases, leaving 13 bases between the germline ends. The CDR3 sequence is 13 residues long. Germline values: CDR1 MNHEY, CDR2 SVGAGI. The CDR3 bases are TGTGCCAGCTGGAGACAGCCGACCTACGAGCAGTACTTC. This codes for CASWRQPTYEQYF.

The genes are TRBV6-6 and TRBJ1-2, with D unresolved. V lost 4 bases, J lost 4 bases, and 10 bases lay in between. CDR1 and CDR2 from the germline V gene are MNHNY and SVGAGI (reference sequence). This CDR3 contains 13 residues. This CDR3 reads CASSSPPVYGYTF. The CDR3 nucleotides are TGTGCCAGCAGTTCCCCCCCGGTCTATGGCTACACCTTC.

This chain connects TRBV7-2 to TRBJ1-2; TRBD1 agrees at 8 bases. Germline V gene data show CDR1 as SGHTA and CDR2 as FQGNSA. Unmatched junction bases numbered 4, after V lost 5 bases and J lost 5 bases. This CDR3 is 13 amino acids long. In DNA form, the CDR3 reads TGTGCCAGCAGCCCTGACAGGGGATATGGCTACACCTTC. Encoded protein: CASSPDRGYGYTF.

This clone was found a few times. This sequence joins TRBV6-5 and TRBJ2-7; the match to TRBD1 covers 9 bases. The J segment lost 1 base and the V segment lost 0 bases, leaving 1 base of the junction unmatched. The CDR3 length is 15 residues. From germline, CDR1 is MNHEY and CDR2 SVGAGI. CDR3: CASSYSDRGSYEQYF. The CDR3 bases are TGTGCCAGCAGTTACTCGGACAGGGGATCCTACGAGCAGTACTTC.

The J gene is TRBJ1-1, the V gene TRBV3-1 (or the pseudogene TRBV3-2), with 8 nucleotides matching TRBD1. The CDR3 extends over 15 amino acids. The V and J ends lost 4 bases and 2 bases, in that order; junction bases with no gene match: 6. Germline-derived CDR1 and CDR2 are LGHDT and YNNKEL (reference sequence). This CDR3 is CASSRGQGYNTEAFF. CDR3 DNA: TGTGCCAGCAGCCGAGGACAGGGCTATAACACTGAAGCTTTCTTT.

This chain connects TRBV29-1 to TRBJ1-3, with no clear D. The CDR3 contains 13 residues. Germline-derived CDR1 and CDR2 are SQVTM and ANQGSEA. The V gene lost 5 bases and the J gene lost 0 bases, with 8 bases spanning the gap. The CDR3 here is CSVSSISGNTIYF. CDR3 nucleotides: TGCAGCGTTAGTAGCATCTCTGGAAACACCATATATTTT.

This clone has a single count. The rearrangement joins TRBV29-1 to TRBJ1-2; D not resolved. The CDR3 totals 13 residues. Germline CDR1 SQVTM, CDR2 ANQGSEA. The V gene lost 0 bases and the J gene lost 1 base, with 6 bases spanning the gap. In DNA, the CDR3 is TGCAGCGTTGAAGAGCGGAATAACTATGGCTACACCTTC. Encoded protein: CSVEERNNYGYTF.

The CDR3, as DNA: TGTGCCAGCAGGGGGCGGTGGGGGACATTTAACACTGAAGCTTTCTTT. Translated, it gives CASRGRWGTFNTEAFF. The chain recombines TRBV2 with TRBJ1-1; tentatively, D is TRBD1 (6 bases). The CDR3 spans 16 residues. Germline V gene lookup returns CDR1 SNHLY and CDR2 FYNNEI. The V and J ends lost 6 bases and 2 bases respectively, with 19 bases between them.

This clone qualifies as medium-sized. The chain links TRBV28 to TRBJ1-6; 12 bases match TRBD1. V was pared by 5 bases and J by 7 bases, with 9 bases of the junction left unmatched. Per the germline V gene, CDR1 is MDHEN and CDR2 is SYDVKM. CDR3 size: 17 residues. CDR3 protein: CASSPRGTGGANSPLHF. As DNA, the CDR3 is TGTGCCAGCAGTCCCCGAGGGACAGGGGGCGCGAATTCACCCCTCCACTTT.

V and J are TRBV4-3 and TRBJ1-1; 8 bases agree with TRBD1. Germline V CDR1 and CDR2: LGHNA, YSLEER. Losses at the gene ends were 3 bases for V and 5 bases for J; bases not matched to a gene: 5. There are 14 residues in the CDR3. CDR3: CASSHQQGGTEAFF. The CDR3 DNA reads TGCGCCAGCAGCCACCAACAGGGGGGGACTGAAGCTTTCTTT.

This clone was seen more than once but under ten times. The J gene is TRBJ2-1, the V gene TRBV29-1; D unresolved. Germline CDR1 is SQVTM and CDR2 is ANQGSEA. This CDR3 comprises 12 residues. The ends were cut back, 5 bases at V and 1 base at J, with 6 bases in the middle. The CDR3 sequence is CSVSGSYNEQFF. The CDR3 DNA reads TGCAGCGTTTCCGGTTCCTACAATGAGCAGTTCTTC.

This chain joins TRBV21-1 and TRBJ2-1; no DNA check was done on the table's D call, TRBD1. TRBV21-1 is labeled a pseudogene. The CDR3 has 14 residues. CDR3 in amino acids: CASRGAQKLNEQFF. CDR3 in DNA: TGTGCCAGCAGGGGGGCCCAAAAGTTGAATGAGCAGTTCTTC.